This TCR beta chain was obtained from a study of cytomegalovirus exposure and HLA in healthy donors. Study-wide results and limits: Among immune exposure information, only CMV serostatus was available.

Trimming took 6 bases from V and 4 from J, leaving 22 bases between them. CDR1 is MDHEN, CDR2 SYDVKM, per germline. The CDR3 is made up of 17 amino acids. On this clone itself: Its antigen is not known.

The PCR had 60 Vbeta and 13 Jbeta primers. Authors' methods: Later, an analysis found about 77 million unique TCR beta chains, and approximately 10 million of these were shared. This table comes from immunoSEQ multiplex PCR, and its TCRdb copy is limited to in-frame clones, with some not included. The V and J calls and clone size are taken from that table; D and trimming were inferred from the DNA. Seen here are roughly 200,000 clones, roughly 85% observed once, and the top ten hold over 2%. The sequence was obtained from a woman aged 50 to 60 in good health and CMV-seronegative. This sequence joins TRBV28 and TRBJ2-1; a possible D gene is TRBD2 (5 bases). Sequenced: PBMCs. The CDR3 here is CASSPTRTPSKYNEQFF. Written as DNA, the CDR3 is TGTGCCAGCAGCCCCACCCGGACTCCCTCCAAGTACAATGAGCAGTTCTTC.